This TCR beta chain emerged from a study of pediatric ulcerative colitis. Samples were sequenced at Survey level, maximum 500,000 reads. The repertoire was sequenced with immunoSEQ multiplex PCR; TCRdb's copy has only in-frame clones and lacks some. The sample has roughly 37,000 clones; 75% to 90% are singletons. General study results and limits: A couple of rectal CDR3 clonotypes occurred in all ulcerative colitis patients.

The V end was cut by 4 bases, the J end by 2 bases, with 7 bases between. The CDR3 has 12 residues. Germline V gene lookup returns CDR1 GTSNPN and CDR2 SVGIG (reference sequence). Of note for this clone: The antigen is not known.

The chain joins TRBV30 to TRBJ2-3; D not certain. The sample taken for sequencing was blood. This TCR was sampled from a girl between 5 and 17 years old with moderate ulcerative colitis. CDR3 bases: TGTGCCTGGACCGGAAACACAGATACGCAGTATTTT. The encoded protein is CAWTGNTDTQYF.